This T cell receptor beta chain is from a study of beta chain features in type 1 diabetes. Study outcomes and limitations: Lower insertion and higher deletion counts appeared at VDJ junctions in type 1 diabetes patients.

V lost 5 bases and J 4 bases, leaving 12 bases between the germline ends. Germline V gives CDR1 SGHVS, CDR2 FQNEAQ. The CDR3 consists of 14 residues. All of the isolated RNA was reverse transcribed, so expressed TCRB transcripts were sequenced. The method was immunoSEQ multiplex PCR; TCRdb's version includes in-frame clones alone and lacks a portion of them. The repertoire holds approximately 400,000 clones, approximately 15% seen once, with about 0.019% in the top ten. About this clone: Its antigen is not identified.

The chain employs TRBV7-8 and TRBJ1-5; a possible D gene is TRBD1 (5 bases). This TCR was recovered from a woman under 30 in good health. Sequencing input: naive CD4+ T cells from blood. This chain's CDR3 is CASSPAGGNQPQHF. The CDR3 DNA reads TGTGCCAGCAGCCCCGCGGGGGGGAATCAGCCCCAGCATTTT.